One TCR beta chain is described in this entry. No antigen is known for it. One base away there is no much larger clone; base qualities are not given. This specimen belongs to a study of shared T cell receptors in the human thymus (dated by TCRdb to the early 2020s). For the wider study: The study examined how the human thymus generates shared, self-reactive T-cell receptor alpha chains.

Receptors were amplified or captured by the immunoSEQ multiplex PCR assay. Sourced from immuneACCESS, this table was stored by TCRdb with only in-frame sequences that have V and J called. A share of the clones is absent; for the studies checked, an unresolved V gene accounts for under half, and the remainder has no known explanation. In all, the sample holds around 65,000 clones, and nearly 95% of those were seen once. The ten top clones hold less than 0.04% of the sample. The CDR3 runs 13 residues from the cysteine to the phenylalanine. The read is trimmed to its CDR3 DNA, 39 bases read in frame from base 1. Trimming removed 10 bases from V and 6 bases from J, leaving 15 bases between the germline ends. Via the germline V gene, CDR1 is SGHTA and CDR2 FQGTGA.

The clonotype was recovered from a human donor. Recombination joined TRBV7-3 with TRBJ2-2; the D gene is possibly TRBD1, with 7 bases matching. Material: thymocytes. CDR3 loop: CATRGAKAGELFF. The bases are TGTGCCACCAGGGGGGCAAAAGCCGGGGAGCTGTTTTTT.